The T cell receptor beta chain under discussion was sequenced for a study of graft-versus-host responses after intestinal transplantation. Study background: Recipients got multivisceral, liver-intestinal, or isolated intestinal transplants. Each recipient received anti-thymocyte globulin induction, then tacrolimus and steroids for 2 to 4 years. Study-level results: Individuals carrying graft-donor T cell macrochimerism showed high graft-versus-host to host-versus-graft clonal ratios in allografts. Some GvH clones were seen earlier in gut or blood, suggesting intestinal origin.

Sequencing was performed with immunoSEQ multiplex PCR; in TCRdb, only in-frame clones are kept and a portion is missing. The data hold about 85,000 clones, with roughly 80% observed a single time. As concerns this clone: Its antigen is currently unknown.

The CDR3 length is 13 residues. Unmatched junction bases numbered 6, after V lost 2 bases and J lost 8 bases. Germline CDR1 reads SQVTM; CDR2 reads ANQGSEA. This chain joins TRBV29-1 and TRBJ1-2, with 9 bases matching TRBD1. The sample in question was unstimulated CD4+ T cells sorted from spleen or lymph node cells, obtained before intestinal transplant. The clonotype comes from a human donor who received an intestinal transplant. The CDR3 loop reads CSVERGTGYGYTF. CDR3 nucleotides: TGCAGCGTTGAAAGGGGGACAGGGTACGGCTACACCTTC.